The T cell receptor (beta chain) described here comes from a study of blood T cell repertoires in COVID-19. Method: immunoSEQ multiplex PCR; TCRdb's copy keeps in-frame clones and lacks some. Of a few hundred thousand clones in the sample, around 88% were seen once. The trim removed 4 bases at V and 5 bases at J, leaving 3 bases unmatched. Germline CDR1 is SGHRS and CDR2 is YFSETQ. This CDR3 is 13 amino acids long. The sequencing sample was made of peripheral blood. The receptor comes from a woman aged 25 to 45 who had recovered from COVID-19. V is TRBV5-1 and J is TRBJ2-5; 9 bases map to TRBD1. The CDR3 loop reads CASSTGTGETQYF. CDR3 nucleotides: TGCGCCAGCAGCACTGGGACAGGGGAGACCCAGTACTTC. Variable domain in full (rest from reference TRBV5-1 and TRBJ2-5): KAGVTQTPRYLIKTRGQQVTLSCSPISGHRSVSWYQQTPGQGLQFLFEYFSETQRNKGNFPGRFSGRQFSNSRSEMNVSTLELGDSALYLCASSTGTGETQYFGPGTRLLVL.